This entry concerns a single T cell receptor beta chain. The antigen remains undetermined. The sample is drawn from a study of cytomegalovirus exposure and HLA in healthy donors. Study results and caveats: According to the study, roughly 160 TCR beta chains were cytomegalovirus-associated.

CDR1 and CDR2 (germline): SGHAT, FQNNGV. The CDR3 is made up of 12 amino acids. The V and J ends lost 5 bases and 13 bases, in that order; junction bases with no gene match: 3. The study ran its PCR with 60 Vbeta and 13 Jbeta primers. TCRdb keeps only in-frame clones here, not all; method: immunoSEQ multiplex PCR. In the table there are under 200,000 clones, roughly 77% of which are singletons. The clonotype was recovered from a man aged 30-40 years in good health and CMV-seropositive. This chain uses TRBV11-2 with TRBJ1-6, with TRBD1 matching 9 bases. Material: PBMCs. The CDR3 region has the DNA TGTGCCAGCAGCCGGGACAGGGCCCCCCTCCACTTT. This encodes CASSRDRAPLHF.